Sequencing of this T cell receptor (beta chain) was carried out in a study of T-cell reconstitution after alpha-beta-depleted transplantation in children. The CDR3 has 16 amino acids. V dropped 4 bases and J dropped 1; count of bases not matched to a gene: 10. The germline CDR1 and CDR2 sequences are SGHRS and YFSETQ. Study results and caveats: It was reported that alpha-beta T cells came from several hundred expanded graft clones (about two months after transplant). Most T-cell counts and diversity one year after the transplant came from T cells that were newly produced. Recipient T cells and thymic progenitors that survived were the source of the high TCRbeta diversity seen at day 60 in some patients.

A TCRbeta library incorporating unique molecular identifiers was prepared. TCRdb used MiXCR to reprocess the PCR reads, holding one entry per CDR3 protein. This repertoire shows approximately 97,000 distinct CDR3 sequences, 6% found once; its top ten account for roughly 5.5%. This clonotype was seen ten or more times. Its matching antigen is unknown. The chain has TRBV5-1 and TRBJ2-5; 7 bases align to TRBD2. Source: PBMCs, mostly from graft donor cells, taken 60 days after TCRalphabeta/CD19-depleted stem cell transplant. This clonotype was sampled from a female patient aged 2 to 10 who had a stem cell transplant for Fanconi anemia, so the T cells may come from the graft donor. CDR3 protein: CASSPLGRGFQETQYF. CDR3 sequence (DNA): TGCGCCAGCAGCCCCCTCGGGCGGGGGTTCCAAGAGACCCAGTACTTC.